Listed here is a single T cell receptor (beta chain). No antigen is known for it. Base qualities are missing; no much larger clone stands one base away. The data derive from a study of cytomegalovirus exposure and HLA in healthy donors (dated by TCRdb to the late 2010s). As for the study more broadly: An earlier analysis of approximately 640 of the donors reported 276 Gb of sequence data and roughly 100 million unique TCR beta sequences from 190 million or so T cells. Around 330 gigabases of sequencing data and roughly 80 million unique TCR sequences made up an early release that covered several hundred HLA-typed donors. In addition to the first cohort of around 670 subjects, a separate validation cohort of 120 different subjects was used. To predict cytomegalovirus infection status, the study combined high-throughput TCR immunosequencing, statistical association of individual TCRs with disease status, and machine learning. Donor age, sex, ethnicity and CMV serostatus were compiled alongside the repertoire data. Four or five DR-DQ haplotypes were handled as single units for association and clustering, since linkage in the cohort was strong. In the later analysis, no new phenotypic data were used to find candidate immune exposures; instead, reliance was placed on TCR beta sequences and their occurrence across donors. An earlier analysis of several hundred of the donors used high-throughput TCR beta sequencing to judge whether each TCR beta V gene segment behaved as functional or pseudogenic. A later analysis re-analyzed previously published TCR beta repertoires from approximately 670 donors and added high-resolution HLA genotyping to study TCR occurrence patterns. Using immunosequencing, the study profiled T cell repertoires from 500 to 800 subjects and related those repertoires to cytomegalovirus serostatus. Every discovery cohort repertoire had been produced on one sequencing platform. Among about 370 genotyped donors of the cohort, an average of about 240,000 unique TCR beta nucleotide sequences was sequenced per donor, of which about 18% were non-productive. Among the 398 genotyped donors, around 81% belonged to the genetic ancestry cluster associated with self-reported Caucasian donors. The study aimed to test whether signatures of past pathogen exposure could be identified by cataloging public T cell receptors. The number of typed donors differed by locus: about 629-630 for A, B, C, DRB1 and DQB1; some 500 for DQA1; roughly 600 for DPA1; and roughly 450 for DPB1. HLA typing included class I and class II loci at four-digit resolution. A later genetic analysis took genome-wide SNP genotypes for about 65% of the roughly 670 donors and used that subset as a discovery cohort.

The research as a whole found: Most TCR sequences were seen in very few donors, while some public TCRs were found in many individuals. A later analysis found that TCR association rates varied across HLA loci, with DRB1 alleles showing the most associated TCRs and HLA-C alleles the fewest. In a later analysis, HLA-associated TCR beta chains showed more clonal expansion and lower generation probabilities than non-associated chains that were equally common. According to a later analysis, most CMV-associated TCR beta chains appeared to be HLA-restricted, and the HLA associations seemed to be driven largely by CMV exposure. In an earlier analysis of about 600 of the donors, most TCR beta V segments appeared in productive rearrangements about 87% or about 30% of the time, broadly matching IMGT annotations. The study listed 150 to 200 TCR beta chains as associated with cytomegalovirus. A later analysis associated 15,000 to 20,000 TCR beta sequences with specific HLA alleles at a false discovery rate of 0.05. Assigning TCR associations to individual alleles was difficult when HLA alleles, especially DR and DQ, strongly co-occurred. Cytomegalovirus status was reported to be diagnosed by the classifier with high specificity and sensitivity in both the original and validation cohorts. A further reported finding was that TCR beta sequences accurately predicted the HLA-A and HLA-B alleles for most subjects in the first cohort. Because counts were too low, 15 or so rarely observed V segments, including chromosome 9 orphons, were excluded from the earlier analysis of several hundred of the donors. Because HLA typing was missing for some donors at each locus, association tests included only the typed subset. Three of the identified cytomegalovirus-associated TCR beta chains were confirmed in vitro to be specific for cytomegalovirus antigens. An association between a missense DCLRE1C variant and V-gene and J-gene trimming of TCR beta chains was found in a later genetic analysis and replicated in an independent cohort. For the cohort, immune exposure information was limited to CMV serostatus. Several of the top co-occurrence clusters appeared to be linked to parvovirus B19, influenza, CMV and Epstein-Barr virus, according to a later analysis. The cohort was sequenced for TCR beta chains only, and without alpha or paired-chain data the features that could be detected were limited. According to a later genetic analysis, donors in an Asian-associated ancestry cluster had fewer N-insertions in productive TCRs than the roughly 670-donor mean. Correlated functional status among segregating V segments might be attributable to linkage disequilibrium, but an unknown experimental factor could not be ruled out. A cluster of highly shared sequence variants was judged likely to be a technical artifact of the sequencing pipeline. The authors suggested that the approach could potentially be generalized to other disease states and immunological phenotypes. Roughly uniform sequencing depth across donors was assumed in presence/absence analyses, although this assumption may not hold.

Library preparation employed the immunoSEQ multiplex PCR assay. For the multiplex PCR, a mixture combining 60 forward primers for TCR Vbeta segments and 13 reverse primers for TCR Jbeta segments was used. The CDR3 region of rearranged TCR beta genes was amplified from genomic DNA with a multiplex PCR assay. On the Illumina HiSeq System, the amplified TCR beta libraries were sequenced as 87-base-pair reads. For the original study's pipeline: In a later analysis, about 80 million unique TCR beta chains were counted across the approximately 640 repertoires, and about 9.9 million of these chains were shared by at least two donors. A nearest-neighbor algorithm error-corrected the raw reads and collapsed the reads into unique sequences, merging closely related sequences to remove PCR and sequencing errors. Alignment of CDR3 sequences to IMGT reference sequences was used to assign V, D and J gene segments. For a sequence to be retained, a match of at least six nucleotides was required to both a V gene segment and a J gene segment. Rearrangements were classified as productive when the CDR3 lacked stop codons and remained in frame with V and J, and all other rearrangements were classified as non-productive. CDR3 was defined according to IMGT convention as the region running from the second conserved V-encoded cysteine to the conserved J-encoded phenylalanine. In an earlier analysis of approximately 590 of the donors, sequences lacking an unambiguous match to a single V gene segment were excluded. In an earlier analysis of about 590 of the donors, a V segment was called functional when productive rearrangements were above 56.7%, and segregating when the standard deviation between donors exceeded 5%. To diagnose cytomegalovirus status from the catalog of TCR beta chain sequences, a statistical classification framework was built. In a later analysis, V and J genes were assigned by comparing TCR nucleotide sequences against IMGT/GENE-DB human TR gene sequences. In a later analysis, CDR3 sequences and most-parsimonious VDJ recombination scenarios were assigned using the TCRdist pipeline. In a later analysis, every TCR beta chain was defined by the combination of its CDR3 amino acid sequence and its V-gene family, and reads without a unique V-gene family were dropped. In a later analysis, a few hundred highly shared, low-generation-probability nucleotide sequences were removed to address suspected cross-contamination and a sequencing artifact. A later analysis calculated a clonal expansion index for each public chain from normalized within-repertoire ranks of inferred template counts. In a later analysis, generation probabilities were computed using a VDJ recombination model fitted to out-of-frame rearrangements, and the results were checked against IGoR. In a later analysis, TCR-TCR, TCR-HLA and TCR-CMV co-occurrence was scored with hypergeometric tests, and a repertoire-size bias correction was applied to TCR pairs. A later analysis estimated false discovery rates by permuting HLA or CMV assignments 20 times. In a later analysis, co-occurring TCRs were grouped using DBSCAN, and TCRdist sequence similarity was added for clustering within HLA-allele-positive subsets. Co-occurrence clustering excluded repertoires with fewer than 30,000 or more than 120,000 public chains, plus five with anomalous nucleotide sharing. TCRdb provides this immuneACCESS table in a form limited to in-frame rearrangements. Some clones are lacking; in checked studies, under half of them reflect an unresolved V gene, and why the rest are absent is not known. V, J and clone size are those of that table, while D and trimming were read from the DNA. The sample data list approximately 69,000 clones, and approximately 74% of these were observed just once. The top ten constitute 22% of the sample.

The cohort comprised some 730 healthy bone marrow donors. At the time of sampling, all cohort members were nominally healthy, though unrecorded immune exposures were likely present. The donor tested CMV seropositive and was one of the 289 seropositive cohort members. A peripheral blood sample was provided by each donor, and peripheral blood mononuclear cells were used for TCR beta sequencing. The Qiagen DNeasy Blood Extraction Kit was used to extract genomic DNA from the blood cell samples. The TCR originated in a woman in her 30s in good health and CMV-seropositive. Sequencing was done on a sample of PBMCs.

The CDR3 corresponds to CSGGGWVAGELFF. In nucleotide form, the sequence is TGCAGCGGCGGAGGGTGGGTGGCCGGGGAGCTGTTTTTT. The chain is made from TRBV29-1 and TRBJ2-2; possibly the D gene is TRBD2, per 6 matching bases. Cut back by 7 bases and 6 bases, the V and J ends lie 15 bases apart. The germline V gene gives CDR1 as SQVTM and CDR2 as ANQGSEA. The CDR3 starts with the cysteine, ends with the phenylalanine, and has 13 residues. Only the CDR3 DNA is retained, 39 bases long and in frame from the first base.